The rows below give T cell receptor beta chains drawn from one sample of a study of graft-versus-host responses after intestinal transplantation. Only in-frame clones appear in the TCRdb table, and some are missing; sequencing was by immunoSEQ multiplex PCR. The sample carries around 20,000 clones, almost 85% recorded once. The source was PBMCs, collected 14 days after transplant. The receptors here all came from a human patient who received an intestinal transplant, so some T cells may come from the graft donor. Each CDR3 is given with its conserved first and last residue. A D gene is named only where the DNA matches it firmly. Clone size is stated in some rows and not others, as once, few, many or a class when expanded.

CDR3: CATSTDRGGYEQYF; DNA: TGTGCCACCAGCACGGACAGGGGGGGCTACGAGCAGTACTTC; J: TRBJ2-7; D: TRBD1; V: TRBV15; size: NA; length: 14
CDR3: CASSQDGASSSGNTIYF; DNA: TGTGCCAGCAGCCAAGATGGGGCCTCATCCTCTGGAAACACCATATATTTT; J: TRBJ1-3; D: NA; V: TRBV4-2; size: NA; length: 17
CDR3: CASSSPSGGSYEQYF; DNA: TGTGCCAGCAGTTCCCCTAGCGGCGGCTCCTACGAGCAGTACTTC; J: TRBJ2-7; D: TRBD2; V: TRBV27; size: NA; length: 15
CDR3: CASTTGPNTEAFF; DNA: TGCGCCAGCACTACAGGGCCGAACACTGAAGCTTTCTTT; J: TRBJ1-1; D: NA; V: TRBV4-1; size: few; length: 13
CDR3: CAIESGDYEQYF; DNA: TGTGCCATCGAAAGCGGTGATTACGAGCAGTACTTC; J: TRBJ2-7; D: NA; V: TRBV10-3; size: NA; length: 12
CDR3: CASSPSDRGPSPEAFF; DNA: TGTGCCAGCAGCCCCTCAGACAGGGGGCCATCCCCTGAAGCTTTCTTT; J: TRBJ1-1; D: TRBD1; V: TRBV13; size: NA; length: 16
CDR3: CASSYRETQYF; DNA: TGTGCCAGCAGTTACCGAGAGACCCAGTACTTC; J: TRBJ2-5; D: NA; V: TRBV6-5; size: NA; length: 11
CDR3: CASSLSPTKTGELFF; DNA: TGTGCCAGCAGTTTATCCCCGACTAAAACCGGGGAGCTGTTTTTT; J: TRBJ2-2; D: NA; V: TRBV27; size: NA; length: 15
CDR3: CASSGQSNYGYTF; DNA: TGTGCCAGCAGCGGACAGTCTAACTATGGCTACACCTTC; J: TRBJ1-2; D: NA; V: TRBV11-2; size: NA; length: 13
CDR3: CASSLLGGGELFF; DNA: TGCGCCAGCAGCTTGCTAGGGGGCGGGGAGCTGTTTTTT; J: TRBJ2-2; D: NA; V: TRBV5-1; size: NA; length: 13
CDR3: CASSQGLTLHF; DNA: TGTGCCAGCAGCCAGGGACTCACCCTCCACTTT; J: TRBJ1-6; D: NA; V: TRBV14; size: NA; length: 11
CDR3: CASSSGLSTDTQYF; DNA: TGTGCCAGCAGTTCGGGACTGAGCACAGATACGCAGTATTTT; J: TRBJ2-3; D: NA; V: TRBV7-3; size: NA; length: 14
CDR3: CASSSGGGNTEAFF; DNA: TGTGCCAGCAGTTCCGGGGGGGGGAACACTGAAGCTTTCTTT; J: TRBJ1-1; D: NA; V: TRBV6-5; size: few; length: 14
CDR3: CASSVAGSRSYEQYF; DNA: TGTGCCAGCAGCGTAGCAGGGTCGCGGTCCTACGAGCAGTACTTC; J: TRBJ2-7; D: NA; V: TRBV9; size: NA; length: 15